The rows below give T cell receptor beta chains drawn from one sample of a study of Graves' ophthalmopathy and Graves' hyperthyroidism. From the multiplex PCR reads, TCRdb called clonotypes with MiXCR, one entry per CDR3 protein. The data contain roughly 160,000 distinct CDR3 sequences, 37% of them singletons. The specimen sequenced was peripheral blood. These receptors all come from a woman aged 40 to 55 with Graves' ophthalmopathy. The CDR3 runs from the conserved cysteine through the conserved F or W. D genes are given only for firm matches. Not every row has a clone size; where given, it reads once, few, many or a size class.

J	D	V	size	DNA	CDR3
TRBJ2-2	TRBD2	TRBV11-2	-	TGTGCCAGCAGCTCCACCGGGACTAGCGGGAGTGGCGGGGAGCTGTTTTTT	CASSSTGTSGSGGELFF
TRBJ1-5	TRBD1	TRBV7-2	-	TGTGCCAGCAGCTTAGCGTTGGGACAGGGGGCGCAGGAGCCCCAGCATTTT	CASSLALGQGAQEPQHF
TRBJ1-6	-	TRBV12-3/TRBV12-4	many	TGTGCCAGCAGTTTTGGGAATTCACCCCTCCACTTT	CASSFGNSPLHF
TRBJ1-1	TRBD1	TRBV6-1	-	TGTGCCAGCAGTGACAGAGGGGGCGATACTGAAGCTTTCTTT	CASSDRGGDTEAFF
TRBJ1-1	-	TRBV6-2/TRBV6-3	few	TGTGCCAGCACCGACTGGGACACTGAAGCTTTCTTT	CASTDWDTEAFF
TRBJ1-1	-	TRBV20-1	-	TGCAGTGCTCCGGATGTACTGAACACTGAAGCTTTCTTT	CSAPDVLNTEAFF
TRBJ2-7	TRBD1	TRBV5-1	many	TGCGCCAGCAGCAGAACCGGGACAGGATACGAGCAGTACTTC	CASSRTGTGYEQYF
TRBJ2-5	-	TRBV7-8	many	TGTGCCAGCAGCTTAGCCCGGGGAGAGACCCAGTACTTC	CASSLARGETQYF
TRBJ1-2	TRBD1	TRBV6-5	many	TGTGCCAGCAGTATTCAGGGGGGCCGGACTAACTATGGCTACACCTTC	CASSIQGGRTNYGYTF
TRBJ2-2	TRBD1	TRBV20-1	many	TGCAGTGCTAGGGAGACGGGACAGGGTGGGATCGGGGAGCTGTTTTTT	CSARETGQGGIGELFF
TRBJ2-2	-	TRBV2	many	TGTGCCAGCAGCCCCGACGTCGCGAACACCGGGGAGCTGTTTTTT	CASSPDVANTGELFF
TRBJ2-7	TRBD1	TRBV12-3/TRBV12-4	once	TGTGCCAGCAGCCACACAGGGGTCAGCTCCTACGAGCAGTACTTC	CASSHTGVSSYEQYF
TRBJ1-5	TRBD1	TRBV19	many	TGTGCCAGTAGTCCCCGGACAGGTATGGGCAATCAGCCCCAGCATTTT	CASSPRTGMGNQPQHF
TRBJ2-5	-	TRBV5-1	many	TGCGCCAGCAGCTTGGGGACAGTTGCCCAAGAGACCCAGTACTTC	CASSLGTVAQETQYF
TRBJ2-5	-	TRBV6-2/TRBV6-3	many	TGTGCCAGCTACCCGACTCGTTCCCAAGAGACCCAGTACTTC	CASYPTRSQETQYF
TRBJ2-5	-	TRBV15	many	TGTGCCACCAGCAGCTACAGTGGGAAGACCCAGTACTTC	CATSSYSGKTQYF
TRBJ1-1	-	TRBV10-3	many	TGTGCCATCAGGGGGGGGGCCGAGAACACTGAAGCTTTCTTT	CAIRGGAENTEAFF
TRBJ1-1	-	TRBV9	-	TGTGCCAGCAGCGTAGCGGCGGAAATGGCTGAAGCTTTCTTT	CASSVAAEMAEAFF
TRBJ1-2	-	TRBV7-2	many	TGTGCCAGCAGCTTAAACAGAAGGGAGGGCTACACCTTC	CASSLNRREGYTF
TRBJ2-5	-	TRBV28	-	TGTGCCAGCATGACTCCCGGGGGGACCCAGTACTTC	CASMTPGGTQYF
TRBJ1-2	-	TRBV12-3/TRBV12-4	few	TGTGCCAGCAGTTTTTCCGCCTATGGCTACACCTTC	CASSFSAYGYTF
TRBJ2-4	TRBD2	TRBV6-4	once	TGTGCCAGCAGTGAGCTGGAGCTAGCGGCTACTTTAGCCAAAAACATTCAGTACTTC	CASSELELAATLAKNIQYF
TRBJ2-7	-	TRBV6-2/TRBV6-3	few	TGTGCCAGCAGTGTGGGGTCCTACGAGCAGTACTTC	CASSVGSYEQYF
TRBJ2-5	TRBD2	TRBV6-1	-	TGTGCCAGCAGTCTCCTAGCGGGAGGGGCGGAGACCCAGTACTTC	CASSLLAGGAETQYF
TRBJ2-7	TRBD2	TRBV6-1	many	TGTGCCAGCACCCCCGGACTAGCGGGGGGGGGCGAGCAGTACTTC	CASTPGLAGGGEQYF
TRBJ1-1	-	TRBV6-5	-	TGTGCCAGCAGTTACCCAGGGTTGACTGAAGCTTTCTTT	CASSYPGLTEAFF
TRBJ2-5	TRBD1	TRBV20-1	many	TGCAGTGCCACCAAACCGGGACAGGGACGGGGGACCCAGTACTTC	CSATKPGQGRGTQYF
TRBJ2-2	-	TRBV18	many	TGTGCCAGCTCACCAGTACAGGGACCCACCGGGGAGCTGTTTTTT	CASSPVQGPTGELFF
TRBJ2-6	TRBD1	TRBV28	once	TGTGCCAGCAGTGGGACAGGTGGGGCCAACGTCCTGACTTTC	CASSGTGGANVLTF
TRBJ1-6	-	TRBV3-1	many	TGTGCCAGCAGCCAAGCAGTCGATTCACCCCTCCACTTT	CASSQAVDSPLHF
TRBJ1-6	-	TRBV12-3/TRBV12-4	-	TGTGCCAGCAGCCCTTCTAGGCCAAATTCACCCCTCCACTTT	CASSPSRPNSPLHF
TRBJ2-4	-	TRBV20-1	many	TGCAGTGCATTGCCGGTGGCGGCCAAAAACATTCAGTACTTC	CSALPVAAKNIQYF
TRBJ1-2	-	TRBV4-3	many	TGCGCCAGCAGCTTGGGGACCTCTGGCTACACCTTC	CASSLGTSGYTF
TRBJ1-5	-	TRBV12-3/TRBV12-4	many	TGTGCCAGCAGTTTAGATCTCAGGGCTCGTCAGCCCCAGCATTTT	CASSLDLRARQPQHF
TRBJ1-2	-	TRBV10-3	many	TGTGCCATCACTTCAGGGTACTTCTATGGCTACACCTTC	CAITSGYFYGYTF
TRBJ1-5	TRBD1	TRBV28	-	TGTGCCAGCAGTTTAAGGGACAGGGATACTCAGCCCCAGCATTTT	CASSLRDRDTQPQHF
TRBJ1-1	-	TRBV30	many	TGTGCCTGGTATTTCACTGAAGCTTTCTTT	CAWYFTEAFF
TRBJ1-1	TRBD1	TRBV15	-	TGTGCCACCAGCAGAGGACAGGGCCCGAACACTGAAGCTTTCTTT	CATSRGQGPNTEAFF
TRBJ1-1	-	TRBV7-8	many	TGTGCCAGCAACTTAGCGGGGGGCGTCGACACTGAAGCTTTCTTT	CASNLAGGVDTEAFF
TRBJ2-4	-	TRBV27	-	TGTGCCAGCAGTATGAGAGGCATTCAGTACTTC	CASSMRGIQYF
TRBJ2-7	TRBD2	TRBV6-5	-	TGTGCCAGCAGTTACCAACTAGCGGAGGCCGAGCAGTACTTC	CASSYQLAEAEQYF
TRBJ1-6	-	TRBV12-5	many	TGTGCTAGTGGTTTGACCCTAAGGGACATCTATAATTCACCCCTCCACTTT	CASGLTLRDIYNSPLHF
TRBJ1-1	TRBD1	TRBV6-2/TRBV6-3	-	TGTGCCAGCAGTTACCCGACAGGGGATGAAGCTTTCTTT	CASSYPTGDEAFF
TRBJ2-4	-	TRBV11-3	many	TGTGCCAGCAGCTCAACCGGGACTGGGGGCATTCAGTACTTC	CASSSTGTGGIQYF
TRBJ1-1	-	TRBV6-1	-	TGTGCCAGCAGCAATCCAGAGAGGTGGACTGAAGCTTTCTTT	CASSNPERWTEAFF
TRBJ1-2	TRBD1	TRBV2	many	TGTGCCAGCAGTCAACAGGGGGCCTATGGCTACACCTTC	CASSQQGAYGYTF
TRBJ1-3	-	TRBV5-6	many	TGTGCCAGCAGCTCATACGGAAACACCATATATTTT	CASSSYGNTIYF
TRBJ1-1	TRBD1	TRBV27	many	TGTGCCAGCAGGTGCGAAATCCAGGGGGCAACGAACACTGAAGCTTTCTTT	CASRCEIQGATNTEAFF
TRBJ2-7	-	TRBV2	-	TGTGCCAGCAGTGAGCAGGATTCAAGCTCCTACGAGCAGTACTTC	CASSEQDSSSYEQYF
TRBJ1-2	-	TRBV6-1	many	TGTGCCAGCAGTGAAGAGCAGGGTCCATATGGCTACACCTTC	CASSEEQGPYGYTF
TRBJ1-1	-	TRBV19	many	TGTGCCAGTACCAAATCTAGGGACCAGAACACTGAAGCTTTCTTT	CASTKSRDQNTEAFF
TRBJ1-5	TRBD1	TRBV12-3/TRBV12-4	few	TGTGCCAGCAGTCTCGACAGGGGGCTAAGTCAGCCCCAGCATTTT	CASSLDRGLSQPQHF
TRBJ2-7	TRBD2	TRBV27	-	TGTGCCAGCAGTCCCTACAGTAGCGGGAGGGCCACCTACGAGCAGTACTTC	CASSPYSSGRATYEQYF
TRBJ1-5	-	TRBV13	many	TGTGCCAGCAGCTTAAGGAAACTTAATCAGCCCCAGCATTTT	CASSLRKLNQPQHF
TRBJ1-5	-	TRBV20-1	once	TGCAGTGCTGCCGACAGATTCGCCCAGCATTTT	CSAADRFAQHF
TRBJ1-1	-	TRBV3-1	-	TGTGCCAGCAGACAACACGGCCCGGCGAACGGGGCTTTCTTT	CASRQHGPANGAFF
TRBJ2-7	-	TRBV30	once	TGTGCCTGGAGTCGAACATATTTCTCCTACGAGCAGTACTTC	CAWSRTYFSYEQYF